Below are 5 T cell receptor beta chains sequenced from a single sample in a study of PD-1 blockade in classical Hodgkin lymphoma. Every patient had relapsed following autologous stem cell transplantation, and cohorts differed in brentuximab vedotin exposure. Libraries were prepared by immunoSEQ multiplex PCR; TCRdb keeps only in-frame clonotypes and omits some of them. The sample lists around 25,000 clones, 82% seen once, with roughly 10% in the top ten. Sequencing was performed on peripheral blood mononuclear cells (PBMCs), taken before the second cycle of nivolumab. These receptors originate from a human donor with classical Hodgkin lymphoma.

V usage is TRBV7-3 and J usage is TRBJ2-1; 8 positions match TRBD1. V shed 5 bases, J shed 9 bases, and the junction held 6 bases outside the gene matches. Per the germline V gene, CDR1 is SGHTA and CDR2 is FQGTGA. The CDR3 sequence is 13 residues long. The CDR3 here is CASSTRQGFEQFF. CDR3 DNA: TGTGCCAGCAGCACGAGACAGGGGTTTGAGCAGTTCTTC.

The chain couples TRBV4-2 to TRBJ2-2; the D gene is possibly TRBD1 (6 bases). This CDR3 has 16 amino acids. Germline V gene sequence: CDR1 LGHNA, CDR2 YNFKEQ. V lost 4 bases and J 0 bases, leaving 12 bases between the germline ends. The CDR3 reads CASSPRQESNTGELFF. DNA of the CDR3: TGTGCCAGCAGCCCAAGACAGGAATCGAACACCGGGGAGCTGTTTTTT.

The V call is TRBV4-3, the J call TRBJ1-5, with TRBD1 matching over 7 bases. V gave up 0 bases and J gave up 3 bases; unmatched junction bases: 8. This CDR3 contains 17 residues. Germline V gene data show CDR1 as LGHNA and CDR2 as YSLEER. CDR3: CASSQEGGGADNQPQHF. In DNA form, the CDR3 reads TGCGCCAGCAGCCAAGAGGGAGGGGGCGCTGACAATCAGCCCCAGCATTTT.

This clone was recorded only once. The rearrangement links TRBV6-5 to TRBJ1-1; 7 nucleotides line up with TRBD1. The J segment lost 0 bases and the V segment lost 6 bases, leaving 7 bases of the junction unmatched. Germline V gene data show CDR1 as MNHEY and CDR2 as SVGAGI. CDR3 length equals 15 residues. This CDR3 reads CASSLGRGMNTEAFF. For the CDR3, the DNA is TGTGCCAGCAGCTTGGGCAGGGGGATGAACACTGAAGCTTTCTTT.

The chain links TRBV4-3 to TRBJ1-6; D may be TRBD1 (6 bases). V dropped 0 bases and J dropped 8 bases, with 23 bases sitting between them. The CDR3 consists of 19 residues. Germline V gene data show CDR1 as LGHNA and CDR2 as YSLEER. The CDR3 DNA follows: TGCGCCAGCAGCCAAGAACCCCTCGACAGGAGGCACAGCGATTCACCCCTCCACTTT. Residues: CASSQEPLDRRHSDSPLHF.